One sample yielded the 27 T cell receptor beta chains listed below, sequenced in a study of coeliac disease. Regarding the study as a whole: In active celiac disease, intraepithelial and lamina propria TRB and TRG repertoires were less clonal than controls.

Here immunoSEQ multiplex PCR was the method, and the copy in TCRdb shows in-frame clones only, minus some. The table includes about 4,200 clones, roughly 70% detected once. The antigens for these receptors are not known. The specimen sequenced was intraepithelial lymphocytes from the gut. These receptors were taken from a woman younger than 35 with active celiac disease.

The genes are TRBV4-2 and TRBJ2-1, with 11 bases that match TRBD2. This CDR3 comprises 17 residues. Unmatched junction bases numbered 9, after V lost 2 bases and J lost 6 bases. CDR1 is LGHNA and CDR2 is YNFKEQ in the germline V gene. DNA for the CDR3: TGTGCCAGCAGCCAATGGTCCCTAGCGGGAGGAAGCAATGAGCAGTTCTTC. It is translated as CASSQWSLAGGSNEQFF.

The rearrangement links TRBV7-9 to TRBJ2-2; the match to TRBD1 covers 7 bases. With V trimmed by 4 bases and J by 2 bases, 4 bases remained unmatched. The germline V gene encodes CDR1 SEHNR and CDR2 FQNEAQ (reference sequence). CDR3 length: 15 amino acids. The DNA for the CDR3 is TGTGCCAGCAGCTCCCGGGACAGTAACACCGGGGAGCTGTTTTTT. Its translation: CASSSRDSNTGELFF. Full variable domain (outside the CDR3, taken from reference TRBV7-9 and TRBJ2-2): DTGVSQNPRHKITKRGQNVTFRCDPISEHNRLYWYRQTLGQGPEFLTYFQNEAQLEKSRLLSDRFSAERPKGSFSTLEIQRTEQGDSAMYLCASSSRDSNTGELFFGEGSRLTVL.

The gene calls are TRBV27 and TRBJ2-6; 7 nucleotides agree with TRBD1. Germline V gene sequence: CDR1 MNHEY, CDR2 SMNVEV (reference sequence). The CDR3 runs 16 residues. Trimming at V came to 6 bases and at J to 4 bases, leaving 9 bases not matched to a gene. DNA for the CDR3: TGTGCCAGCAGGAGAGACACAGGGGCGGGGGCCAACGTCCTGACTTTC. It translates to CASRRDTGAGANVLTF.

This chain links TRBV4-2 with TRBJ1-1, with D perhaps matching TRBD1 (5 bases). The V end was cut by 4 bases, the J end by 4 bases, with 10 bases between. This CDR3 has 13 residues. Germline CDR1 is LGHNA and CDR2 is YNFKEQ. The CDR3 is CASSLGGFTEAFF. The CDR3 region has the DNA TGTGCCAGCAGCCTCGGGGGGTTCACTGAAGCTTTCTTT.

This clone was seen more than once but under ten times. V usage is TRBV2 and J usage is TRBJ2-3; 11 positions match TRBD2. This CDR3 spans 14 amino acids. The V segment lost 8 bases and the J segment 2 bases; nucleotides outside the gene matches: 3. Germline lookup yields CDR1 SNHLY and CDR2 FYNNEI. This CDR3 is CASGLAGITDTQYF. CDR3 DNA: TGTGCCAGCGGACTAGCGGGTATCACAGATACGCAGTATTTT.

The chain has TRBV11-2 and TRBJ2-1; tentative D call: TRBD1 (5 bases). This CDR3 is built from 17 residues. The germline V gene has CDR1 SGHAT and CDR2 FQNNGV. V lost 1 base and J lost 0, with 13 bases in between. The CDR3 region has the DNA TGTGCCAGCAGCTTAGGAGACAGCTATAGCTCCTACAATGAGCAGTTCTTC. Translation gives CASSLGDSYSSYNEQFF.

CDR3 protein: CASSLNRYEQYF. The CDR3 DNA reads as TGTGCCAGCAGCTTAAATCGCTACGAGCAGTACTTC. The chain is built from TRBV7-9 and TRBJ2-7; D ambiguous. The germline V and J ends were trimmed by 2 bases and 3 bases, with 5 bases remaining between them. The CDR3 covers 12 residues. Germline CDR1 and CDR2: SEHNR and FQNEAQ (reference sequence).

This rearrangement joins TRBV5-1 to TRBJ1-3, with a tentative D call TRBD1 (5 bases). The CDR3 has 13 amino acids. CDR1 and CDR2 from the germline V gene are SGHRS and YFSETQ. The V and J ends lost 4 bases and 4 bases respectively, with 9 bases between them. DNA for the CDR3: TGCGCCAGCAGCATGCCAGGGGGAAACACCATATATTTT. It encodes CASSMPGGNTIYF.

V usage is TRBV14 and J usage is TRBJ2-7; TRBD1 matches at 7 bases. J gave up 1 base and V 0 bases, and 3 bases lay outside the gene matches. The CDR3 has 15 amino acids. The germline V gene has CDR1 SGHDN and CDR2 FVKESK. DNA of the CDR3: TGTGCCAGCAGCCAAGATGACAGGGCATCCTACGAGCAGTACTTC. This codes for CASSQDDRASYEQYF.

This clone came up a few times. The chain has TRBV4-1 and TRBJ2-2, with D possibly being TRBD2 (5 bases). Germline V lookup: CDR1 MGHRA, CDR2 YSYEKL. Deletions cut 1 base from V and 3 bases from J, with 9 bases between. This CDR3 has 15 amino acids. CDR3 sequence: CASSQGTLDTGELFF. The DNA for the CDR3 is TGCGCCAGCAGCCAAGGGACTCTCGACACCGGGGAGCTGTTTTTT.

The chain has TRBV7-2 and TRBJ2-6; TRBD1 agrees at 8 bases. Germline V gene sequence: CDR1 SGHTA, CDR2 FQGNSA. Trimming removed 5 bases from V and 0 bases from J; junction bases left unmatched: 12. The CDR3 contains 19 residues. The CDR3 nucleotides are TGTGCCAGCAGCCCCGGAGGTAGGACAGGGAGCTCTGGGGCCAACGTCCTGACTTTC. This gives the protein CASSPGGRTGSSGANVLTF. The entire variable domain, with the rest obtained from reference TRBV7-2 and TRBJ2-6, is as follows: GAGVSQSPSNKVTEKGKDVELRCDPISGHTALYWYRQSLGQGLEFLIYFQGNSAPDKSGLPSDRFSAERTGGSVSTLTIQRTQQEDSAVYLCASSPGGRTGSSGANVLTFGAGSRLTVL.

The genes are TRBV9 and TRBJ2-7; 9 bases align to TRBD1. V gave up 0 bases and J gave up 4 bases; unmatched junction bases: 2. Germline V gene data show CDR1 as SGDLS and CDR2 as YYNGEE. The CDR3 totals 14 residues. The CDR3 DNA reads TGTGCCAGCAGCGTAGGGGACAGGGCGTACGAGCAGTACTTC. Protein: CASSVGDRAYEQYF.

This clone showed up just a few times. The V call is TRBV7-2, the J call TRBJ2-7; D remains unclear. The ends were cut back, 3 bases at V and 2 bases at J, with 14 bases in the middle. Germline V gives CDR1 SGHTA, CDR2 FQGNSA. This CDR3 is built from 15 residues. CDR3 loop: CASSLRSERPYEQYF. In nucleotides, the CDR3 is TGTGCCAGCAGCTTGAGAAGCGAGCGACCCTACGAGCAGTACTTC.

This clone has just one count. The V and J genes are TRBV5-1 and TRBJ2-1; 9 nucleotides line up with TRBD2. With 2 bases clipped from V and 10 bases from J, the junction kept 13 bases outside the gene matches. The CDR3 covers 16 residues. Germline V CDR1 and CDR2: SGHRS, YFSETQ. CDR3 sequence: CASSFGAGGPLGEQFF. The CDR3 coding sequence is TGCGCCAGCAGCTTTGGGGCGGGAGGGCCACTCGGAGAGCAGTTCTTC.

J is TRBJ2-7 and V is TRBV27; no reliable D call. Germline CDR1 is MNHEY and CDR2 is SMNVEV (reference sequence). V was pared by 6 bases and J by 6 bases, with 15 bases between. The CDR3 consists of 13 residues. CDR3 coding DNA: TGTGCCAGCAGCCCTCACCGCGGCAGCGAGCAGTACTTC. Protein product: CASSPHRGSEQYF.

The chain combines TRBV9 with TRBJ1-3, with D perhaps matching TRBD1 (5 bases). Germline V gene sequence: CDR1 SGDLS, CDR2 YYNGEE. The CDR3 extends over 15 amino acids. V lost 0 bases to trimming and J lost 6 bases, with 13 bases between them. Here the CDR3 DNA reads TGTGCCAGCAGCGTAGGGGGCAGGGTGGAAAACACCATATATTTT. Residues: CASSVGGRVENTIYF.

CDR3 amino acids: CSGGDYEQYF. The CDR3 DNA follows: TGCAGCGGGGGGGACTACGAGCAGTACTTC. This sequence joins TRBV29-1 and TRBJ2-7, with D possibly TRBD2 on 6 matching bases. The germline gives CDR1 SQVTM, CDR2 ANQGSEA. The length of the CDR3 is 10 residues. Trimming stripped 7 bases from V and 3 bases from J, with 7 bases between.

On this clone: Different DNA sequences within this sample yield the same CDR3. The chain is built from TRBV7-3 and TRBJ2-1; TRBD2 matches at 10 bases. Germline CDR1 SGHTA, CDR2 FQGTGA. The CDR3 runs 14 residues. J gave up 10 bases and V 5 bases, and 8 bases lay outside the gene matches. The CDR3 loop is CASSPSGGAGEQFF. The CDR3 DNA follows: TGTGCCAGCAGCCCCAGCGGGGGGGCCGGAGAGCAGTTCTTC.

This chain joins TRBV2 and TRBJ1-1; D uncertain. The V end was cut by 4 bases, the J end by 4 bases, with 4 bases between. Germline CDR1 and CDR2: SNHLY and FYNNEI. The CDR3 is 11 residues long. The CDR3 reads CASSVSTEAFF. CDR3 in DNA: TGTGCCAGCAGTGTCTCCACTGAAGCTTTCTTT.

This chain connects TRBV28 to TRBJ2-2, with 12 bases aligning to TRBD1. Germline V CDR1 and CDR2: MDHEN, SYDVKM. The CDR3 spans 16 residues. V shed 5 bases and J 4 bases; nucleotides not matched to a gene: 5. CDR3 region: CASSGDRGLSTGELFF. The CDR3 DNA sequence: TGTGCCAGCAGTGGGGACAGGGGGCTTAGCACCGGGGAGCTGTTTTTT.

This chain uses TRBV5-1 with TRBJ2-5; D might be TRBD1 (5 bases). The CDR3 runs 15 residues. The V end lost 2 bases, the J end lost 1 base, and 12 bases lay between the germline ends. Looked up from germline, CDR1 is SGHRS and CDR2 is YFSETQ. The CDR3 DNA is TGCGCCAGCAGCTTATCTGGGGCAGCCCAAGAGACCCAGTACTTC. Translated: CASSLSGAAQETQYF.

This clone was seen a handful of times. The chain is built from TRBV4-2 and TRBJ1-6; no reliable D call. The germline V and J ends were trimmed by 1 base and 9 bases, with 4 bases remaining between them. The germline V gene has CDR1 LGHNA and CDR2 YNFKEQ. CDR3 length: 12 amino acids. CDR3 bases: TGTGCCAGCAGCCAAGTCTCTTCACCCCTCCACTTT. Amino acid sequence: CASSQVSSPLHF.

As DNA, the CDR3 is TGTGCCTGGAGTCGAGGGGGCGCAACCTATAATTCACCCCTCCACTTT. Its translation: CAWSRGGATYNSPLHF. V usage is TRBV30 and J usage is TRBJ1-6, with 7 nucleotides matching TRBD1. The CDR3 sequence is 16 residues long. The germline V gene has CDR1 GTSNPN and CDR2 SVGIG (reference sequence). Trimming at V came to 2 bases and at J to 2 bases, leaving 6 bases not matched to a gene.

CDR3 sequence (DNA): TGTGCCAGCAGTGTAAGGAGTGAGACTGAAGCTTTCTTT. Translating gives CASSVRSETEAFF. The V and J genes are TRBV6-4 and TRBJ1-1; D unclear. CDR3 length: 13 residues. Germline lookup yields CDR1 MRHNA and CDR2 SNTAGT. The ends were cut back, 4 bases at V and 5 bases at J, with 11 bases in the middle.

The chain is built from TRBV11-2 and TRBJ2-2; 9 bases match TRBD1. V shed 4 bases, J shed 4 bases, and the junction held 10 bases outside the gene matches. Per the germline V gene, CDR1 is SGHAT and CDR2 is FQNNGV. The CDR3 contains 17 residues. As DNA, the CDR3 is TGTGCCAGCAGCTCCTACCCCGGGACAGGGCCCACCGGGGAGCTGTTTTTT. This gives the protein CASSSYPGTGPTGELFF.

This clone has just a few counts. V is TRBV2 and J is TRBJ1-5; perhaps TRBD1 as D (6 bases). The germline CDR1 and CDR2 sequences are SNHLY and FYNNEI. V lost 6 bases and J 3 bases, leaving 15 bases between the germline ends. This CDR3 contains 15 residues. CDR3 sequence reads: CASRDTGSINQPQHF. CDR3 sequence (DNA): TGTGCCAGCAGAGATACAGGGTCTATCAATCAGCCCCAGCATTTT.

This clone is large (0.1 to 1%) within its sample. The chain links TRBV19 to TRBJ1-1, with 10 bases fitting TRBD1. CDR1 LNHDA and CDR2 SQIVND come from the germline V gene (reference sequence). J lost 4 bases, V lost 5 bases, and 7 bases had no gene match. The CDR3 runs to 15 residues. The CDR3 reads CASSADRGETTEAFF. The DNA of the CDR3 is TGTGCCAGTAGTGCGGACAGGGGGGAGACCACTGAAGCTTTCTTT.